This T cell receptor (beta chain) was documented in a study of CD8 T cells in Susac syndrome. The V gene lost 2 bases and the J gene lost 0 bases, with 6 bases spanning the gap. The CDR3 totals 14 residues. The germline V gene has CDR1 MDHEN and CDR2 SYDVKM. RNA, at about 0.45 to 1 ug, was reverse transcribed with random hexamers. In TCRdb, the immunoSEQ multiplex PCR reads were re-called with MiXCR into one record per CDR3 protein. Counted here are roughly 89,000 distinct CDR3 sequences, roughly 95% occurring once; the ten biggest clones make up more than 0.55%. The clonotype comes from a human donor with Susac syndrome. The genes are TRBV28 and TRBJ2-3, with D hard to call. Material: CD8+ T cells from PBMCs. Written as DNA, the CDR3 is TGTGCCAGCAGTTTAATGTCCAGCACAGATACGCAGTATTTT. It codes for CASSLMSSTDTQYF.